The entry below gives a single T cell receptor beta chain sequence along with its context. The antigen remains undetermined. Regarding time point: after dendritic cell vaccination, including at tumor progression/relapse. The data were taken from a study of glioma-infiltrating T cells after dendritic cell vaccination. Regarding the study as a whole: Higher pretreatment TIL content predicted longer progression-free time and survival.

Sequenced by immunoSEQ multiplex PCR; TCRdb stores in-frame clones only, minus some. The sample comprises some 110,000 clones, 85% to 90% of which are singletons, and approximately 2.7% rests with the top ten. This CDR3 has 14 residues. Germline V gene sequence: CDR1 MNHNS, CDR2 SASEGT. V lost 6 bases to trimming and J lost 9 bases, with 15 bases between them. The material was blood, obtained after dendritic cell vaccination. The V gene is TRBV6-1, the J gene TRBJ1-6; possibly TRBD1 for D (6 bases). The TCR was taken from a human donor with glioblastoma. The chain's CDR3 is CASSQQGLSSPLHF. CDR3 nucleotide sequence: TGTGCCAGCAGCCAGCAGGGGTTGAGTTCACCCCTCCACTTT.